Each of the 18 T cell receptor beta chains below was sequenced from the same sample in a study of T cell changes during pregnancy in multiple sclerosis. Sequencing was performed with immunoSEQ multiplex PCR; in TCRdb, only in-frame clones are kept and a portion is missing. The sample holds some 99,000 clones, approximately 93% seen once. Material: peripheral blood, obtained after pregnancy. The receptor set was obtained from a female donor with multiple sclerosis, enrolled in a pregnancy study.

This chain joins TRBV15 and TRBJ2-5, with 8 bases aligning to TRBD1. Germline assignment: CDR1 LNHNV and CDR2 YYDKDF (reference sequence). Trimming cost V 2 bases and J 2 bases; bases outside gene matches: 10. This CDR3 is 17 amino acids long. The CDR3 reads CATSRSRGTGLQETQYF. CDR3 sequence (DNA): TGTGCCACCAGCAGATCAAGAGGGACAGGCCTACAAGAGACCCAGTACTTC.

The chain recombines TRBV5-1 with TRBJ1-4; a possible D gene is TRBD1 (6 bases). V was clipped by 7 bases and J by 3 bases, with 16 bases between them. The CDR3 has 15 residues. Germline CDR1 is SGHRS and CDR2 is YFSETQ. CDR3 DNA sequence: TGCGCCAGCGGCGCTGTCCAGGGGTCTAATGAAAAACTGTTTTTT. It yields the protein CASGAVQGSNEKLFF. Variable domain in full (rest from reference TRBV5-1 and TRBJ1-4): KAGVTQTPRYLIKTRGQQVTLSCSPISGHRSVSWYQQTPGQGLQFLFEYFSETQRNKGNFPGRFSGRQFSNSRSEMNVSTLELGDSALYLCASGAVQGSNEKLFFGSGTQLSVL.

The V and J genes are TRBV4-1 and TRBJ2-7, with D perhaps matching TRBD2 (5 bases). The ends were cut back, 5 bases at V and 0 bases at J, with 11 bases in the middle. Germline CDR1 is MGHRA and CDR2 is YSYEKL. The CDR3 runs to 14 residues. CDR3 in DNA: TGCGCCAGCAGCGGACGGGATAGCTCCTACGAGCAGTACTTC. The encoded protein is CASSGRDSSYEQYF.

CDR3 sequence: CASSFNAHSYEQYF. As DNA, the CDR3 is TGCGCCAGCAGCTTTAACGCGCATTCCTACGAGCAGTACTTC. The rearrangement links TRBV5-1 to TRBJ2-7; D remains ambiguous. Germline-derived CDR1 and CDR2 are SGHRS and YFSETQ. Trimming took 2 bases from V and 1 from J, leaving 10 bases between them. The CDR3 is made up of 14 amino acids.

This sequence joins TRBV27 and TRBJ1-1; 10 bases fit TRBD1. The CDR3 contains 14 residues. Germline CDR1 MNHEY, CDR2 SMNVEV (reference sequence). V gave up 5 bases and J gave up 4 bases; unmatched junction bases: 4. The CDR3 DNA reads TGTGCCAGCAGTGACAGGGGGCGTGGCACTGAAGCTTTCTTT. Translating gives CASSDRGRGTEAFF.

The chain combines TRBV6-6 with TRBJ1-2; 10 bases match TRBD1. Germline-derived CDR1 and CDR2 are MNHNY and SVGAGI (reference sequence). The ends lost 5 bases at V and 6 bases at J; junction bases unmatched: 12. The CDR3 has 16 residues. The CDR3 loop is CASSTPMTGGANGYTF. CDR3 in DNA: TGTGCCAGCAGTACGCCCATGACAGGGGGCGCAAATGGCTACACCTTC.

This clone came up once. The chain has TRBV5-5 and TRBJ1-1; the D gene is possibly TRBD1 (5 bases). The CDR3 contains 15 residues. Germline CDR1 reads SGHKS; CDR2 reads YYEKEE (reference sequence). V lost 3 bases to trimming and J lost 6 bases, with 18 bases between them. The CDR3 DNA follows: TGTGCCAGCAGCTCCTGGGGCCTCGTGGGCGCTGAAGCTTTCTTT. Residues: CASSSWGLVGAEAFF.

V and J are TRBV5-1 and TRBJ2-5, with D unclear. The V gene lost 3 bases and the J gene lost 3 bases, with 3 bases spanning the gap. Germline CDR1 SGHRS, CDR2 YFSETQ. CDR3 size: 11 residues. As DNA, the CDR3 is TGCGCCAGCAGCTCTAAAGAGACCCAGTACTTC. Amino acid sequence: CASSSKETQYF.

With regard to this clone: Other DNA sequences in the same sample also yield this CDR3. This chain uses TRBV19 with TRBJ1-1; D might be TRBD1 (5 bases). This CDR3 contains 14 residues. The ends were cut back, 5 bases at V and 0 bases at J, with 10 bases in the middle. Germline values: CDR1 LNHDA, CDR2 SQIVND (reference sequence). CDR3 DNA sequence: TGTGCCAGTAGTGCCCAGACAGTGAACACTGAAGCTTTCTTT. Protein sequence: CASSAQTVNTEAFF.

DNA of the CDR3: TGTGCCAGCAGCTTAGACGACGCGGGAGGGCCCTATACCGGGGAGCTGTTTTTT. Amino acids: CASSLDDAGGPYTGELFF. The V and J genes are TRBV7-2 and TRBJ2-2; 9 positions match TRBD2. Germline V gene sequence: CDR1 SGHTA, CDR2 FQGNSA. The CDR3 runs 18 residues. The J segment lost 5 bases and the V segment lost 1 base, leaving 11 bases of the junction unmatched.

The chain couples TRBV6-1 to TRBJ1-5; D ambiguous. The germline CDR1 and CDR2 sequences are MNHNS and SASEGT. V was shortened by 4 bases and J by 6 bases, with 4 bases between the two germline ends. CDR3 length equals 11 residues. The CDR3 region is CASSGLQPQHF. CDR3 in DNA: TGTGCCAGCAGTGGTCTTCAGCCCCAGCATTTT.

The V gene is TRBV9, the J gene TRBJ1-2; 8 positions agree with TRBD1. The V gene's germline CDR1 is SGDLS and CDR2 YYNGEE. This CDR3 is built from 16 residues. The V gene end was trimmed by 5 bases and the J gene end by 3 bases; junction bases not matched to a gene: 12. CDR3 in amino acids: CASSYPRQGSYYGYTF. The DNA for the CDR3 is TGTGCCAGCAGTTATCCGCGACAGGGGTCCTACTATGGCTACACCTTC.

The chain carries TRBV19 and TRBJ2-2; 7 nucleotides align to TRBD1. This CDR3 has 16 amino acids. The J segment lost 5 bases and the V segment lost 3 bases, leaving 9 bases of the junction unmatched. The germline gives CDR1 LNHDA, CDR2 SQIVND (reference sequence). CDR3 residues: CASSMNRGLRTGELFF. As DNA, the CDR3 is TGTGCCAGTAGTATGAACAGGGGCTTGCGTACCGGGGAGCTGTTTTTT.

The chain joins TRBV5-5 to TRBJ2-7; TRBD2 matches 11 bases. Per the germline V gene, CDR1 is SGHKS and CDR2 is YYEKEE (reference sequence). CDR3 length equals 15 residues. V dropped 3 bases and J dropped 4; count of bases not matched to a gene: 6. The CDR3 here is CASSWGLAEIYEQYF. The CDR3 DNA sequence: TGTGCCAGCAGCTGGGGACTAGCGGAAATTTACGAGCAGTACTTC.

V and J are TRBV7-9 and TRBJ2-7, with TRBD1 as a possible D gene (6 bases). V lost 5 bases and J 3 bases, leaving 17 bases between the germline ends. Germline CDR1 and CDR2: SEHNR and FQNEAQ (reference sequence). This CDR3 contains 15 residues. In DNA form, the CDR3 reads TGTGCCAGCAGCGGGGATCTACAGGGCAACTACGAGCAGTACTTC. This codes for CASSGDLQGNYEQYF.

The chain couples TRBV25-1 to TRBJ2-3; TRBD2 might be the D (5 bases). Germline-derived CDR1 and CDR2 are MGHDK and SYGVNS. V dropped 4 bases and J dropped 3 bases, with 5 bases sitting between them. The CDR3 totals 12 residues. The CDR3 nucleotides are TGTGCCAGCAGTGCGGGGACAGATACGCAGTATTTT. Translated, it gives CASSAGTDTQYF.

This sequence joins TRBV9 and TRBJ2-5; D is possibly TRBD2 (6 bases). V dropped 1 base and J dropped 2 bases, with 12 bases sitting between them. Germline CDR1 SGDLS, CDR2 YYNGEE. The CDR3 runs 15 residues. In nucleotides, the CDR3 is TGTGCCAGCAGCGTACGCGGCGGACTACAAGAGACCCAGTACTTC. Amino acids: CASSVRGGLQETQYF.

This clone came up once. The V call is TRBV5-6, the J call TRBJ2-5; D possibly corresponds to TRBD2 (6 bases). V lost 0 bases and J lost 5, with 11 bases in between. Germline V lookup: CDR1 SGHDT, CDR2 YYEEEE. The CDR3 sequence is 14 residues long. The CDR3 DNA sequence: TGTGCCAGCAGCTTGGCCGGGGAGGAGGAGACCCAGTACTTC. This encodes CASSLAGEEETQYF.